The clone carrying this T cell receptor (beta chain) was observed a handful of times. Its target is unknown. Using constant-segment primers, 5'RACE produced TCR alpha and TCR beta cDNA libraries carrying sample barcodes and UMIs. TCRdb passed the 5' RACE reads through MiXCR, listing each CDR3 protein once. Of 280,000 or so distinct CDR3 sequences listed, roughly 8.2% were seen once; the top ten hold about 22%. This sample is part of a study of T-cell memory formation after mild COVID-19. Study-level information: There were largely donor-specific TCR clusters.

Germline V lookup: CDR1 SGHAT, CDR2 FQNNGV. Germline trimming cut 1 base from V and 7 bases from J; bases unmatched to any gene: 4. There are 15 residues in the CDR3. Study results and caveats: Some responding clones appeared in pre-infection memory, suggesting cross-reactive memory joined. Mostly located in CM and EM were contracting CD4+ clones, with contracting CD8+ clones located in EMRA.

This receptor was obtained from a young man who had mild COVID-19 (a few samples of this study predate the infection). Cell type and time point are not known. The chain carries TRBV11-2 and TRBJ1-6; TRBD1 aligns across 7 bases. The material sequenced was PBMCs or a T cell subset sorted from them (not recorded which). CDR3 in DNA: TGTGCCAGCAGCTTAGTCAGGGGGGTCAATTCACCCCTCCACTTT. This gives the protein CASSLVRGVNSPLHF.